The clone carrying this T cell receptor (beta chain) was seen once. Its antigen is unknown. The record originates from a study of Graves' ophthalmopathy and Graves' hyperthyroidism. V was clipped by 11 bases and J by 5 bases; unmatched bases: 5. This CDR3 region has 11 residues. Looked up from germline, CDR1 is MGHDK and CDR2 is SYGVNS. Notes on the study in general: Progression of ophthalmopathy was predicted by the model with about 67% sensitivity and about 72% specificity.

Researchers took RNA transcripts and amplified TCR beta CDR3 regions from them. HTBI primers primed a first-round RT-PCR, and a second-round multiplex PCR followed. In TCRdb, the multiplex PCR reads were re-called with MiXCR into one record per CDR3 protein. The sample yields 660,000 or so distinct CDR3 sequences, roughly 39% seen once. Sequenced sample: peripheral blood. The gene calls are TRBV25-1 and TRBJ2-7; 8 nucleotides align to TRBD2. This TCR derives from an adult man with Graves' ophthalmopathy. The chain's CDR3 is CADGGDHEQYF. CDR3 DNA sequence: TGTGCCGACGGGGGGGACCACGAGCAGTACTTC.